These T cell receptor beta chains were read from a single sample in a study of immune cell composition in non-small cell lung cancer. Clones were read by immunoSEQ multiplex PCR, and TCRdb kept only the in-frame ones, dropping some. The sample carries 5,000 or so clones, roughly 80% recorded once. Material for sequencing was lung tumor tissue. The receptors were sampled from a human donor with non-small cell lung cancer. Both conserved end residues are part of each CDR3. A D gene is named only where the DNA matches it firmly. The size of a clone is reported for some rows only, either as once, few or many, or as a class for expanded clones.

abundance	v_gene	j_gene	d_gene	CDR3aa	CDR3nt
-	TRBV7-2	TRBJ1-6	TRBD1	CASSSLTGGRSPLHF	TGTGCCAGCAGCTCCCTGACAGGGGGCCGTTCACCCCTCCACTTT
once	TRBV6-6	TRBJ2-3	TRBD2	CASSVAGAGTDTQYF	TGTGCCAGCAGCGTAGCGGGGGCGGGCACAGATACGCAGTATTTT
few	TRBV5-6	TRBJ2-5	-	CASSLGGKETQYF	TGTGCCAGCAGCTTAGGGGGTAAAGAGACCCAGTACTTC
few	TRBV15	TRBJ2-6	-	CATSRGTVDVLTF	TGTGCCACCAGCAGAGGGACAGTCGACGTCCTGACTTTC
-	TRBV21-1	TRBJ1-1	-	CARLKRREPNTEAFF	TGTGCCAGATTGAAGCGCCGGGAGCCGAACACTGAAGCTTTCTTT
-	TRBV29-1	TRBJ2-1	-	CSVELRLWSSYNEQFF	TGCAGCGTTGAGTTACGTCTCTGGAGCTCCTACAATGAGCAGTTCTTC
few	TRBV2	TRBJ2-3	TRBD2	CASSEAPWTRSATDTQYF	TGTGCCAGCAGTGAAGCGCCTTGGACTAGAAGTGCCACAGATACGCAGTATTTT
few	TRBV5-5	TRBJ1-1	TRBD1	CASNRDRALAEAFF	TGTGCCAGCAACCGGGACAGAGCCTTAGCTGAAGCTTTCTTT
-	TRBV14	TRBJ2-7	-	CASSQEVGSYEQYF	TGTGCCAGCAGCCAAGAAGTCGGTTCCTACGAGCAGTACTTC
-	TRBV5-5	TRBJ1-2	-	CASSLVVRNYGYTF	TGTGCCAGCAGCTTGGTGGTCAGGAACTATGGCTACACCTTC
-	TRBV5-1	TRBJ2-7	TRBD1	CASSSSGTGASYEQYF	TGCGCCAGCAGCTCGTCCGGGACAGGGGCCTCCTACGAGCAGTACTTC
-	TRBV27	TRBJ2-1	-	CASSSRRGTDEQFF	TGTGCCAGCAGTTCCCGGCGCGGGACAGATGAGCAGTTCTTC
once	TRBV5-1	TRBJ2-1	TRBD2	CASRSGGGSSYNEQFF	TGCGCCAGCAGAAGTGGCGGGGGGAGCTCCTACAATGAGCAGTTCTTC
once	TRBV6-1	TRBJ1-2	-	CASKGANYGYTF	TGTGCCAGTAAAGGGGCAAACTATGGCTACACCTTC
-	TRBV5-1	TRBJ2-5	TRBD1	CASSTGQGGETQYF	TGCGCCAGCAGCACTGGACAGGGTGGGGAGACCCAGTACTTC
-	TRBV18	TRBJ1-3	-	CASSPAGAIGNTIYF	TGTGCCAGCTCACCAGCAGGGGCTATTGGAAACACCATATATTTT
-	TRBV27	TRBJ2-5	-	CASSRTAEQETQYF	TGTGCCAGCAGCAGGACAGCGGAACAAGAGACCCAGTACTTC
-	TRBV2	TRBJ2-2	TRBD2	CASSSRLAGTGELFF	TGTGCCAGCAGCTCCAGACTAGCAGGCACCGGGGAGCTGTTTTTT
-	TRBV11-2	TRBJ2-7	TRBD2	CASSLEGLAHYEQYF	TGTGCCAGCAGCTTAGAGGGACTAGCGCACTACGAGCAGTACTTC
few	TRBV2	TRBJ2-3	TRBD2	CAILTSGGTLSTDTQYF	TGTGCCATCCTGACTAGCGGGGGGACACTTAGCACAGATACGCAGTATTTT
-	TRBV2	TRBJ2-7	TRBD2	CATNGGSYEQYF	TGTGCCACCAACGGGGGGTCCTACGAGCAGTACTTC
-	TRBV29-1	TRBJ1-1	-	CSVGLQVGNTEAFF	TGCAGCGTAGGATTACAGGTGGGGAACACTGAAGCTTTCTTT
few	TRBV5-6	TRBJ1-2	-	CASSLAKTNYGYTF	TGTGCCAGCAGCTTGGCAAAAACTAACTATGGCTACACCTTC
-	TRBV29-1	TRBJ1-1	-	CSVRSPNTEAFF	TGCAGCGTCAGGTCCCCTAACACTGAAGCTTTCTTT
-	TRBV5-8	TRBJ1-3	-	CASRGSGRGYGNTIYF	TGTGCCAGCAGAGGAAGTGGCAGGGGATACGGAAACACCATATATTTT
-	TRBV5-7	TRBJ2-1	-	CASSLVAAYNEQFF	TGTGCCAGCAGCTTAGTAGCGGCCTACAATGAGCAGTTCTTC
once	TRBV6-6	TRBJ2-2	-	CASSPGTLNTGELFF	TGTGCCAGCAGTCCCGGGACTTTGAACACCGGGGAGCTGTTTTTT
-	TRBV19	TRBJ1-5	-	CASMAWGQDSNQPQHF	TGTGCCAGTATGGCGTGGGGCCAAGATAGCAATCAGCCCCAGCATTTT
-	TRBV4-3	TRBJ1-3	-	CASSQDAGSGNTIYF	TGCGCCAGCAGCCAAGATGCCGGTTCCGGAAACACCATATATTTT
-	TRBV15	TRBJ2-7	-	CATGDSLTRQYF	TGTGCCACCGGGGACTCCTTAACTCGGCAGTACTTC
-	TRBV28	TRBJ1-2	-	CASSLLRGAPYGYTF	TGTGCCAGCAGTTTACTCCGGGGGGCGCCCTATGGCTACACCTTC
-	TRBV28	TRBJ2-7	TRBD1	CASRETGKGYEQYF	TGTGCCAGCAGGGAGACAGGGAAAGGCTACGAGCAGTACTTC
-	TRBV27	TRBJ2-7	-	CASSLRPGSSSYEQYF	TGTGCCAGCAGTTTAAGGCCGGGGAGCAGCTCCTACGAGCAGTACTTC
-	TRBV4-3	TRBJ1-2	TRBD1	CASSQQGGYGYTF	TGCGCCAGCAGCCAGCAGGGGGGCTATGGCTACACCTTC
-	TRBV28	TRBJ2-5	-	CASSKTGMETQYF	TGTGCCAGCAGCAAAACAGGGATGGAGACCCAGTACTTC
-	TRBV7-9	TRBJ2-7	-	CASSDRQETYEQYF	TGTGCCAGCAGCGATAGACAGGAGACCTACGAGCAGTACTTC
-	TRBV11-2	TRBJ1-1	-	CASSQSRSEAFF	TGTGCCAGCAGCCAGTCCCGGAGTGAAGCTTTCTTT
-	TRBV4-3	TRBJ2-3	TRBD2	CASSHDLLAGLTDTQYF	TGCGCCAGCAGCCATGATCTTCTAGCGGGGTTGACAGATACGCAGTATTTT
-	TRBV4-1	TRBJ2-3	-	CASSQTGTFGDTQYF	TGCGCCAGCAGCCAGACAGGGACTTTTGGGGATACGCAGTATTTT
-	TRBV6-1	TRBJ2-7	-	CASSASRPMVGVSYEQYF	TGTGCCAGCAGTGCAAGCCGTCCCATGGTAGGGGTTTCTTACGAGCAGTACTTC
-	TRBV5-1	TRBJ2-7	TRBD2	CASSLGDYSYEQYF	TGCGCCAGCAGCTTGGGGGACTACTCCTACGAGCAGTACTTC
-	TRBV7-9	TRBJ2-3	-	CASSPTLEHADTQYF	TGTGCCAGCAGCCCAACCTTGGAGCACGCGGATACGCAGTATTTT
-	TRBV7-9	TRBJ1-4	-	CASSRDRSTNEKLFF	TGTGCCAGCAGCCGCGACAGGTCAACTAATGAAAAACTGTTTTTT
-	TRBV2	TRBJ1-1	TRBD1	CASTRDRDYTEAFF	TGTGCCAGCACCCGAGACAGGGATTACACTGAAGCTTTCTTT
-	TRBV7-2	TRBJ2-2	TRBD2	CAIHRTSGTGELFF	TGTGCCATCCACCGGACTAGCGGCACCGGGGAGCTGTTTTTT
-	TRBV7-2	TRBJ2-3	-	CASSQTLATTDTQYF	TGTGCCAGCAGCCAAACCCTAGCGACCACAGATACGCAGTATTTT
-	TRBV5-6	TRBJ1-2	-	CASSSGLYGYTF	TGTGCCAGCAGCTCGGGTCTCTATGGCTACACCTTC
-	TRBV7-2	TRBJ2-7	-	CASSFGQGPYEQYF	TGTGCCAGCAGCTTTGGGCAGGGCCCATACGAGCAGTACTTC
-	TRBV4-1	TRBJ2-5	TRBD2	CASSQERSGGAKETQYF	TGCGCCAGCAGCCAAGAGAGGAGCGGGGGGGCGAAGGAGACCCAGTACTTC
-	TRBV5-1	TRBJ2-1	TRBD1	CASSLRPGQGANEQFF	TGCGCCAGCAGCTTGCGCCCGGGACAGGGGGCCAATGAGCAGTTCTTC
-	TRBV7-2	TRBJ2-7	-	CASSLIGRASTHYEQYF	TGTGCCAGCAGCTTAATTGGTCGCGCGAGTACCCACTACGAGCAGTACTTC
-	TRBV18	TRBJ1-4	-	CASSPALRGEKLFF	TGTGCCAGCTCACCAGCACTCAGAGGTGAAAAACTGTTTTTT
-	TRBV9	TRBJ1-2	TRBD1	CASSVMGQGESGYTF	TGTGCCAGCAGCGTTATGGGACAGGGGGAGAGCGGCTACACCTTC
-	TRBV5-1	TRBJ2-1	-	CASSPLGGGYNNEQFF	TGCGCCAGCAGCCCCCTAGGGGGGGGCTATAACAATGAGCAGTTCTTC
-	TRBV18	TRBJ1-4	TRBD1	CASSPTGGSNEKLFF	TGTGCCAGCTCACCAACAGGGGGCAGTAATGAAAAACTGTTTTTT
-	TRBV19	TRBJ2-3	-	CASSRHPDTDTQYF	TGTGCCAGTAGTAGGCACCCTGACACAGATACGCAGTATTTT
-	TRBV2	TRBJ1-2	TRBD1	CASSGGTGLSYGYTF	TGTGCCAGCAGTGGGGGGACAGGGTTGAGCTATGGCTACACCTTC